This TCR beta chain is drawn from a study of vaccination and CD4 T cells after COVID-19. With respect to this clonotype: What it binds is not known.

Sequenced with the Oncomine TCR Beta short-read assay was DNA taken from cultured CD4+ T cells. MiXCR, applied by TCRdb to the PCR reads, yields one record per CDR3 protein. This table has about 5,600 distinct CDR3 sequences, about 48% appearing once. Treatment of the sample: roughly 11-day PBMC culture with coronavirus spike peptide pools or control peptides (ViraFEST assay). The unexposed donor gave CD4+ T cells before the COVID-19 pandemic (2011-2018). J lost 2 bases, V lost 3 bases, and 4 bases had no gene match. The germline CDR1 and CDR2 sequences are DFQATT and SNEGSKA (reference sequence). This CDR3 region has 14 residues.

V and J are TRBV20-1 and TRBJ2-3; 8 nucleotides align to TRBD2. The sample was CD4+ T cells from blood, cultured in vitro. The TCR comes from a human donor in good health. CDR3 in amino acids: CSASQRGYTDTQYF. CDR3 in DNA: TGCAGTGCTAGTCAGCGGGGGTACACAGATACGCAGTATTTT.